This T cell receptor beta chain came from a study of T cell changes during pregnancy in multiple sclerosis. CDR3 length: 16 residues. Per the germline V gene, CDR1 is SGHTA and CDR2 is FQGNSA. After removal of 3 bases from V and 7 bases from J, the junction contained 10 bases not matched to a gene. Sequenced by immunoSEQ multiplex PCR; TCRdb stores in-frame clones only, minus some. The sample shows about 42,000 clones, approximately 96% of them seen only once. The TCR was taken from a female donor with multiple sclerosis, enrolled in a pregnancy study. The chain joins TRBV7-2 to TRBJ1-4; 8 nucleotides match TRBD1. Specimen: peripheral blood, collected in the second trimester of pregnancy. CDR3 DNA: TGTGCCAGCAGCTTCCACGCTGGACAGGGCAGTGAAAAACTGTTTTTT. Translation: CASSFHAGQGSEKLFF.